Following are 28 T cell receptor beta chains from one sample sequenced in a study of early T cells in non-severe SARS-CoV-2 infection. TCRdb re-called the 5' RACE reads through MiXCR, storing one row per CDR3 protein. The table records approximately 84,000 distinct CDR3 sequences, roughly an eighth of them present only once. Sequenced input: whole blood. These receptors came from an adult who was a healthcare worker with PCR-confirmed SARS-CoV-2 infection or an uninfected control (not recorded which).

At least ten counts were recorded for this clonotype. The genes are TRBV12-3 or TRBV12-4 and TRBJ1-1; TRBD1 matches at 11 bases. The CDR3 extends over 13 amino acids. Trimming removed 8 bases from V and 5 bases from J; junction bases left unmatched: 4. The CDR3 reads CASGQGALTEAFF. DNA for the CDR3: TGTGCCAGCGGACAGGGGGCGTTGACTGAAGCTTTCTTT.

This clonotype was counted ten times or more. The rearrangement joins TRBV4-2 to TRBJ1-2; TRBD1 matches at 9 bases. In germline, CDR1 is LGHNA, CDR2 YNFKEQ. The junction had 3 bases not matched to a gene; V was cut back by 0 bases and J by 4 bases. This CDR3 is 15 amino acids long. In DNA, the CDR3 is TGTGCCAGCAGCCAAGACGGACAGGGGATCTATGGCTACACCTTC. As protein: CASSQDGQGIYGYTF.

This clonotype was seen repeatedly, ten times or more. The rearrangement links TRBV4-2 to TRBJ2-1; no definite D call. Germline V CDR1 and CDR2: LGHNA, YNFKEQ. The V gene lost 1 base and the J gene lost 8 bases, with 9 bases spanning the gap. This CDR3 spans 13 amino acids. CDR3 sequence (DNA): TGTGCCAGCAGCCAAGCAGAGTGGTATGAGCAGTTCTTC. Its translation: CASSQAEWYEQFF.

The rearrangement joins TRBV6-2 or TRBV6-3 to TRBJ1-5; D is uncertain. Per the germline V gene, CDR1 is MNHEY and CDR2 is SVGEGT. This CDR3 spans 15 amino acids. The V gene lost 0 bases and the J gene lost 10 bases, with 16 bases spanning the gap. CDR3 protein: CASSYSGLIASPQHF. As DNA, the CDR3 is TGTGCCAGCAGTTACTCAGGCTTGATCGCTAGTCCCCAGCATTTT.

This clonotype has ten or more counts. The genes are TRBV7-9 and TRBJ2-5; D is unclear. CDR1 and CDR2 (germline): SEHNR, FQNEAQ (reference sequence). V lost 1 base to trimming and J lost 1 base, with 10 bases between them. CDR3 length: 15 residues. The CDR3 here is CASSLDRATQETQYF. The DNA for the CDR3 is TGTGCCAGCAGCTTAGATAGGGCAACCCAAGAGACCCAGTACTTC.

This clonotype was observed a few times. This sequence joins TRBV20-1 and TRBJ2-3; 8 bases align to TRBD2. Losses at the gene ends were 2 bases for V and 4 bases for J; bases not matched to a gene: 5. The length of the CDR3 is 14 residues. The germline gives CDR1 DFQATT, CDR2 SNEGSKA (reference sequence). CDR3 in amino acids: CSARTGGAPDTQYF. The CDR3 DNA sequence: TGCAGTGCTAGAACCGGGGGGGCCCCAGATACGCAGTATTTT.

The rearrangement uses TRBV7-9 and TRBJ2-7; unclear D gene. Between the trimmed V and J ends, which lost 5 bases and 0 bases, there was a span of 11 bases. The CDR3 is made up of 14 amino acids. Germline-derived CDR1 and CDR2 are SEHNR and FQNEAQ (reference sequence). CDR3 sequence reads: CASSQGRYSYEQYF. The CDR3 DNA reads as TGTGCCAGCAGCCAAGGACGGTACTCCTACGAGCAGTACTTC.

The rearrangement joins TRBV3-1 to TRBJ1-3; no definite D call. There are 13 residues in the CDR3. V was trimmed by 3 bases and J by 0 bases, leaving 3 bases between them. Per germline, CDR1 LGHDT and CDR2 YNNKEL (reference sequence). The CDR3 protein is CASSHLSGNTIYF. In DNA form, the CDR3 reads TGTGCCAGCAGCCATCTCTCTGGAAACACCATATATTTT.

This clonotype was seen a handful of times. The rearrangement joins TRBV12-3 or TRBV12-4 to TRBJ1-2, with D perhaps matching TRBD1 (6 bases). This CDR3 is built from 14 residues. Trimming removed 3 bases at V and 4 bases at J, with 12 bases between. The CDR3: CASSFDQGGYGYTF. Written as DNA, the CDR3 is TGTGCCAGCAGTTTCGACCAAGGGGGCTATGGCTACACCTTC.

On this clonotype: This may come from a read error, since a much larger clone is one base off. The CDR3 nucleotides read TGTGCCAGCAGTTTGGACAGGGGTTCTGAAGCTTTCTTT. As protein: CASSLDRGSEAFF. This chain uses TRBV27 with TRBJ1-1; 9 nucleotides agree with TRBD1. The V and J ends lost 3 bases and 6 bases, in that order; junction bases with no gene match: 2. Germline V gene sequence: CDR1 MNHEY, CDR2 SMNVEV (reference sequence). This CDR3 is 13 amino acids long.

The chain recombines TRBV7-3 with TRBJ1-1, with D unclear. Trimming removed 1 base at V and 3 bases at J, with 9 bases between. CDR1 is SGHTA, CDR2 FQGTGA, per germline. This CDR3 is 14 amino acids long. CDR3 residues: CASSLRGWDTEAFF. The CDR3 DNA reads as TGTGCCAGCAGCTTAAGAGGGTGGGACACTGAAGCTTTCTTT.

The chain carries TRBV27 and TRBJ2-7; D is unresolved. CDR3 length: 12 amino acids. V was shortened by 7 bases and J by 2 bases, with 9 bases between the two germline ends. CDR1 is MNHEY, CDR2 SMNVEV, per germline (reference sequence). The CDR3 spells CASKSLTYEQYF. The CDR3 DNA sequence: TGTGCCAGCAAGTCACTAACCTACGAGCAGTACTTC.

This clonotype was seen at least ten times. This chain uses TRBV7-2 with TRBJ2-1, with 7 bases that match TRBD2. This CDR3 is 13 amino acids long. Germline V lookup: CDR1 SGHTA, CDR2 FQGNSA. V lost 4 bases and J lost 7; bases outside the gene matches: 4. CDR3 protein: CASSWGGSNEQFF. CDR3 in DNA: TGTGCCAGCAGCTGGGGGGGTTCGAATGAGCAGTTCTTC.

Only a few counts were recorded for this clonotype. This chain links TRBV25-1 with TRBJ2-7; D gene ambiguous. Trimming pared 2 bases from V and 4 bases from J, leaving 12 bases between. The germline gives CDR1 MGHDK, CDR2 SYGVNS. The CDR3 has 14 amino acids. The CDR3, as DNA: TGTGCCAGCAGTGAAGGACCAGGAGTTTACGAGCAGTACTTC. As protein: CASSEGPGVYEQYF.

The chain recombines TRBV28 with TRBJ1-2; D not resolved. The germline gives CDR1 MDHEN, CDR2 SYDVKM. The CDR3 is 13 amino acids. The V and J ends lost 3 bases and 4 bases respectively, with 9 bases between them. CDR3 loop: CASSFVHLYGYTF. The CDR3 region has the DNA TGTGCCAGCAGTTTCGTACACCTCTATGGCTACACCTTC.

This clonotype was seen a handful of times. This rearrangement joins TRBV29-1 to TRBJ2-7; the D gene is possibly TRBD1 (6 bases). The CDR3 has 11 amino acids. The germline V and J ends were trimmed by 7 bases and 4 bases, with 11 bases remaining between them. CDR1 is SQVTM and CDR2 is ANQGSEA in the germline V gene. The CDR3 sequence: CSARTVYEQYF. The DNA of the CDR3 is TGCAGCGCTCGGACAGTATACGAGCAGTACTTC.

This clonotype was recorded many times. The chain has TRBV28 and TRBJ2-7; the match to TRBD2 covers 7 bases. This CDR3 contains 14 residues. J was trimmed by 2 bases and V by 2 bases; bases with no gene match: 3. Germline CDR1 is MDHEN and CDR2 is SYDVKM. CDR3 sequence (DNA): TGTGCCAGCAGTTTAGCGGGAGAACCCTACGAGCAGTACTTC. Amino acids: CASSLAGEPYEQYF.

This clonotype has only a few counts. V usage is TRBV29-1 and J usage is TRBJ2-3; 9 nucleotides line up with TRBD1. The CDR3 extends over 14 amino acids. The trim removed 6 bases at V and 5 bases at J, leaving 9 bases unmatched. The germline CDR1 and CDR2 sequences are SQVTM and ANQGSEA. For the CDR3, the DNA is TGCAGCGTCGCCGGGACAGGGAGGAAAGATACGCAGTATTTT. It is translated as CSVAGTGRKDTQYF.

V and J are TRBV2 and TRBJ2-3; no definite D call. The CDR3 has 11 residues. Germline CDR1 is SNHLY and CDR2 is FYNNEI. Between the trimmed V and J ends, which lost 5 bases and 5 bases, there was a span of 5 bases. The CDR3 sequence: CASSSEDTQYF. CDR3 DNA sequence: TGTGCCAGCAGTTCCGAAGATACGCAGTATTTT.

CDR3 region: CASSTRGPDGYTF. DNA of the CDR3: TGTGCCAGCTCAACAAGGGGACCGGATGGCTACACCTTC. V is TRBV18 and J is TRBJ1-2; D possibly corresponds to TRBD1 (5 bases). The CDR3 length is 13 residues. Trimming shortened V by 5 bases and J by 6 bases, and 13 bases separated the two germline ends. Per the germline V gene, CDR1 is KGHSH and CDR2 is LQKENI.

This clonotype was observed at least ten times. The rearrangement uses TRBV7-6 and TRBJ1-6; D not resolved. Per the germline V gene, CDR1 is SGHVS and CDR2 is FNYEAQ. CDR3 length: 16 residues. Between the trimmed V and J ends, which lost 5 bases and 2 bases, there was a span of 13 bases. The CDR3 coding sequence is TGTGCCAGCAGCCCGGACCAAGTCGCCTATAATTCACCCCTCCACTTT. Translation gives CASSPDQVAYNSPLHF.

This clonotype appeared a few times. This chain connects TRBV6-6 to TRBJ1-3; the D is unclear. CDR3 length: 14 amino acids. Germline assignment: CDR1 MNHNY and CDR2 SVGAGI (reference sequence). V lost 4 bases, J lost 3 bases, and 10 bases lay in between. This CDR3 is CASSSLSYGNTIYF. The CDR3, as DNA: TGTGCCAGCAGTTCTTTATCTTATGGAAACACCATATATTTT.

This chain links TRBV27 with TRBJ2-3; D gene uncertain. Germline CDR1 and CDR2: MNHEY and SMNVEV (reference sequence). Trimming took 2 bases from V and 3 from J, leaving 9 bases between them. The CDR3 covers 14 residues. CDR3: CASSLKYVTDTQYF. The CDR3 DNA is TGTGCCAGCAGTTTAAAATACGTGACAGATACGCAGTATTTT.

The table lists this clonotype with a few counts. The chain uses TRBV7-9 and TRBJ1-1; a possible D gene is TRBD1 (6 bases). Trimming left V 3 bases short and J 9 bases short, with 11 bases between. CDR3 size: 12 residues. Germline V gene sequence: CDR1 SEHNR, CDR2 FQNEAQ (reference sequence). CDR3 sequence: CASSFSQGKAFF. CDR3 nucleotide sequence: TGTGCCAGCAGCTTTTCACAGGGTAAAGCTTTCTTT. Drawing the rest from reference TRBV7-9 and TRBJ1-1, the complete variable domain is DTGVSQNPRHKITKRGQNVTFRCDPISEHNRLYWYRQTLGQGPEFLTYFQNEAQLEKSRLLSDRFSAERPKGSFSTLEIQRTEQGDSAMYLCASSFSQGKAFFGQGTRLTVV.

This chain uses TRBV20-1 with TRBJ2-1; TRBD2 aligns across 11 bases. J lost 4 bases, V lost 5 bases, and 4 bases had no gene match. In germline, CDR1 is DFQATT, CDR2 SNEGSKA (reference sequence). This CDR3 spans 14 amino acids. CDR3 coding DNA: TGCAGTGCTTCGAGGACTAGCGGGTACAATGAGCAGTTCTTC. This gives the protein CSASRTSGYNEQFF.

The chain links TRBV3-1 to TRBJ1-1; D is unresolved. The CDR3 extends over 14 amino acids. Trimming left V 10 bases short and J 0 bases short, with 15 bases between. The V gene's germline CDR1 is LGHDT and CDR2 YNNKEL (reference sequence). DNA of the CDR3: TGTGCCACTAAAAGTCAGGCCTTGAACACTGAAGCTTTCTTT. Translating gives CATKSQALNTEAFF.

This clonotype was seen more than once but under ten times. The rearrangement joins TRBV13 to TRBJ1-2, with TRBD1 matching 12 bases. V trimming: 3 bases; J trimming: 4 bases; junction bases outside the gene matches: 12. CDR1 and CDR2 (germline): PRHDT, FYEKMQ (reference sequence). This CDR3 contains 18 residues. The CDR3, as DNA: TGTGCCAGCAGCTTTCTGGGGACAGGGGGCGATTCTCTCTATGGCTACACCTTC. As protein: CASSFLGTGGDSLYGYTF.

This clonotype was observed a few times. The CDR3 reads CASREGGLYGYTF. The CDR3 DNA sequence: TGCGCCAGCAGAGAAGGGGGCCTCTATGGCTACACCTTC. The chain combines TRBV5-1 with TRBJ1-2; 7 nucleotides align to TRBD1. CDR1 and CDR2 from the germline V gene are SGHRS and YFSETQ. The CDR3 is made up of 13 amino acids. J gave up 4 bases and V 5 bases, and 5 bases lay outside the gene matches.